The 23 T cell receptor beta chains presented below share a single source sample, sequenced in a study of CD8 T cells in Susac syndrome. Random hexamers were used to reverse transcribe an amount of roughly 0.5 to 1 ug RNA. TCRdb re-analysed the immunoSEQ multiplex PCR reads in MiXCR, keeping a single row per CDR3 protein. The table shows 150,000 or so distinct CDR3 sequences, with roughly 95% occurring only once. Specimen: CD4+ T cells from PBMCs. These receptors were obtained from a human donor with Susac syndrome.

For the CDR3, the DNA is TGTGCCAGCAGCGCACAGGGAGTTTATAATTCACCCCTCCACTTT. Its translation is CASSAQGVYNSPLHF. V is TRBV7-9 and J is TRBJ1-6, with D tentatively TRBD1 (6 bases). Germline CDR1 reads SEHNR; CDR2 reads FQNEAQ (reference sequence). CDR3 length equals 15 residues. The V end was cut by 5 bases, the J end by 4 bases, with 12 bases between.

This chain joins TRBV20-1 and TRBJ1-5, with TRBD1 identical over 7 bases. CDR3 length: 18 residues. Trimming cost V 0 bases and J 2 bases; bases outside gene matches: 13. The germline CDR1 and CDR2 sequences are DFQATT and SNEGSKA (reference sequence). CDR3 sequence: CSARDQAGTGVRNQPQHF. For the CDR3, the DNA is TGCAGTGCTAGAGATCAAGCTGGAACAGGGGTGCGCAATCAGCCCCAGCATTTT.

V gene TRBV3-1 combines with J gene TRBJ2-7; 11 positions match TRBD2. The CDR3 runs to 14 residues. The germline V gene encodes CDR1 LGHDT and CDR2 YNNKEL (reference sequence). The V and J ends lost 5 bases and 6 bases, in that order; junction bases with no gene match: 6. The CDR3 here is CASSRLAGHGEQYF. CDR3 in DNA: TGTGCCAGCAGCAGACTAGCGGGACACGGCGAGCAGTACTTC.

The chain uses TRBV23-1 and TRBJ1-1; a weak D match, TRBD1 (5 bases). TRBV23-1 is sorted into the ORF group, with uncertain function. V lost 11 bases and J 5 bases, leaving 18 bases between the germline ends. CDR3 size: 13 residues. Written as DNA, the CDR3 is TGCGCCCGAGACCGGGGGTCCTCTACTGAAGCTTTCTTT. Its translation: CARDRGSSTEAFF.

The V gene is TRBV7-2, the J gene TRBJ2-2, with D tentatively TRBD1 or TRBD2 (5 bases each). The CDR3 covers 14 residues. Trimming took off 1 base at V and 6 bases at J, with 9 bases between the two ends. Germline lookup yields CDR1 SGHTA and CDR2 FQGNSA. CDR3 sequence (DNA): TGTGCCAGCAGCTTAGAGAGGGGACCCGGGGAGCTGTTTTTT. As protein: CASSLERGPGELFF.

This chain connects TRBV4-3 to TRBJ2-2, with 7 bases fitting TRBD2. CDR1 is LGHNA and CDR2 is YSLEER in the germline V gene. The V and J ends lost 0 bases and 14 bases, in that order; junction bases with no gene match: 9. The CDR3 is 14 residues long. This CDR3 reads CASSQEGGSRILFF. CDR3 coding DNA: TGCGCCAGCAGCCAAGAGGGGGGGAGCCGGATACTGTTTTTT.

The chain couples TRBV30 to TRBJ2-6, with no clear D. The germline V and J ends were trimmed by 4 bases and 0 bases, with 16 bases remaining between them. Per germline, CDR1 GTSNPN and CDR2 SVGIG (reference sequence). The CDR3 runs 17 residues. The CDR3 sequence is CAWKVTLSHSGANVLTF. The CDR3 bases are TGTGCCTGGAAGGTAACCTTAAGCCACTCTGGGGCCAACGTCCTGACTTTC. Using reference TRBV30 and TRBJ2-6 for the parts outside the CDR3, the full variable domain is SQTIHQWPATLVQPVGSPLSLECTVEGTSNPNLYWYRQAAGRGLQLLFYSVGIGQISSEVPQNLSASRPQDRQFILSSKKLLLSDSGFYLCAWKVTLSHSGANVLTFGAGSRLTVL.

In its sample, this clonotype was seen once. The CDR3 sequence is CAWSRTSGSFDEQFF. CDR3 in DNA: TGTGCCTGGAGCAGGACTAGCGGGAGCTTCGATGAGCAGTTCTTC. This chain links TRBV30 with TRBJ2-1; 13 bases are a match to TRBD2. The CDR3 has 15 residues. From germline, CDR1 is GTSNPN and CDR2 SVGIG (reference sequence). V gave up 3 bases and J gave up 8 bases; unmatched junction bases: 7.

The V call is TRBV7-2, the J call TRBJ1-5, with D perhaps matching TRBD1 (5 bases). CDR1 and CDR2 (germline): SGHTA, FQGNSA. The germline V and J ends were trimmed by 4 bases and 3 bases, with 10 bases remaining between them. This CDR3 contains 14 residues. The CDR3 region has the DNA TGTGCCAGCAGCTCGTGGGGGGTCAATCAGCCCCAGCATTTT. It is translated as CASSSWGVNQPQHF.

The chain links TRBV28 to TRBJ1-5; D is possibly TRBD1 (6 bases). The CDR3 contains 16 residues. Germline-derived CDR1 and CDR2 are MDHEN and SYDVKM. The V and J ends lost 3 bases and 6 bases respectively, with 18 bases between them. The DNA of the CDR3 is TGTGCCAGCAGTTTGGGCAGGGGCCCGGTTGGTCAGCCCCAGCATTTT. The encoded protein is CASSLGRGPVGQPQHF.

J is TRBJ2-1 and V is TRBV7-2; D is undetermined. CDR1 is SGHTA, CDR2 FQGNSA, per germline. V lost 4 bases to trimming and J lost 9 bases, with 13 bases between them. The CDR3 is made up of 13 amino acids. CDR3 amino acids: CASSSPVFTEQFF. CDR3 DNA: TGTGCCAGCAGCTCACCGGTCTTCACTGAGCAGTTCTTC.

The CDR3 region has the DNA TGTGCCAGCAGCGTAGAGGCAGTTATGAACACTGAAGCTTTCTTT. This gives the protein CASSVEAVMNTEAFF. V and J are TRBV9 and TRBJ1-1, with unresolved D. The germline CDR1 and CDR2 sequences are SGDLS and YYNGEE. V lost 0 bases and J 0 bases, leaving 9 bases between the germline ends. This CDR3 region has 15 residues.

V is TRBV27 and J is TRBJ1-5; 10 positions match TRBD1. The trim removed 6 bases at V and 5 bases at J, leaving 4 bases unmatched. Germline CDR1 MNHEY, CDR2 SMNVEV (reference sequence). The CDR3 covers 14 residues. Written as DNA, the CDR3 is TGTGCCAGCAGACCCGACAGGGGGCATCAGCCCCAGCATTTT. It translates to CASRPDRGHQPQHF.

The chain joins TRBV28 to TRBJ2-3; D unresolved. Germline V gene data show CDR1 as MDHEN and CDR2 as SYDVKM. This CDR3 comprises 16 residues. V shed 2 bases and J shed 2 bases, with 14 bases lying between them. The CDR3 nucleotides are TGTGCCAGCAGTTTAGTGGCAGACCCCTCCACAGATACGCAGTATTTT. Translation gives CASSLVADPSTDTQYF. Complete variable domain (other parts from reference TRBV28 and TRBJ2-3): DVKVTQSSRYLVKRTGEKVFLECVQDMDHENMFWYRQDPGLGLRLIYFSYDVKMKEKGDIPEGYSVSREKKERFSLILESASTNQTSMYLCASSLVADPSTDTQYFGPGTRLTVL.

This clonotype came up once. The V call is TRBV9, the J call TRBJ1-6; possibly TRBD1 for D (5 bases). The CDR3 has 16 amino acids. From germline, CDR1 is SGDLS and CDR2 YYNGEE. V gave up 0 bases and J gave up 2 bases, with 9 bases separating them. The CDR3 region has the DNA TGTGCCAGCAGCGTAGGGGCAGGGCCCTATAATTCACCCCTCCACTTT. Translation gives CASSVGAGPYNSPLHF.

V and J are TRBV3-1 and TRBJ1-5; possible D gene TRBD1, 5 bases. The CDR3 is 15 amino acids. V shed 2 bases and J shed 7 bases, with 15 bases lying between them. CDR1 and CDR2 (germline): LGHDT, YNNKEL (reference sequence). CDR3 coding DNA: TGTGCCAGCAGCCAACAGAGAGGGGAAGGACAGCCCCAGCATTTT. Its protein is CASSQQRGEGQPQHF.

The CDR3 bases are TGTGCCAGCAGTTTAACCAATGGGGGCTCCTACAATGAGCAGTTCTTC. This encodes CASSLTNGGSYNEQFF. The rearrangement uses TRBV28 and TRBJ2-1; perhaps D is TRBD1 or TRBD2 (5 bases each). The CDR3 extends over 16 amino acids. Germline CDR1 is MDHEN and CDR2 is SYDVKM. V lost 2 bases to trimming and J lost 0 bases, with 11 bases between them.

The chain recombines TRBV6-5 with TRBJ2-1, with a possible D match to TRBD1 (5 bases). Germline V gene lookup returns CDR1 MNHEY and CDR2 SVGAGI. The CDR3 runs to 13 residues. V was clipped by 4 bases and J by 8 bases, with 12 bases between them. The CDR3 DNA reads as TGTGCCAGCAGTTGGCAGGGTGGGGATGAGCAGTTCTTC. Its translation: CASSWQGGDEQFF.

In nucleotides, the CDR3 is TGTGCCAGCAGTTACATTGGACAGGGGGCATGGGATACGCAGTATTTT. Its translation is CASSYIGQGAWDTQYF. This chain links TRBV6-5 with TRBJ2-3; 11 bases are shared with TRBD1. The CDR3 covers 16 residues. Germline V gives CDR1 MNHEY, CDR2 SVGAGI. Trimming cost V 2 bases and J 6 bases; bases outside gene matches: 7.

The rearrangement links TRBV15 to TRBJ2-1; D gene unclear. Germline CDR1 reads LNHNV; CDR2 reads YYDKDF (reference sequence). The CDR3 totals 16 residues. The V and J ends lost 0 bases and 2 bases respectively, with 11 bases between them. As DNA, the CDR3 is TGTGCCACCAGCAGAGATCTGAATAGCCCCTACAATGAGCAGTTCTTC. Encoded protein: CATSRDLNSPYNEQFF.

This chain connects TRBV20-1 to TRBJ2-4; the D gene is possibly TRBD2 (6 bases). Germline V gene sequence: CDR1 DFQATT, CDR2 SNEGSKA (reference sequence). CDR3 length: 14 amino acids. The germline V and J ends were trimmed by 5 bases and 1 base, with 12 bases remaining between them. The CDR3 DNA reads TGCAGTGCTCTAAGCGGGTTCGCCAAAAACATTCAGTACTTC. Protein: CSALSGFAKNIQYF.

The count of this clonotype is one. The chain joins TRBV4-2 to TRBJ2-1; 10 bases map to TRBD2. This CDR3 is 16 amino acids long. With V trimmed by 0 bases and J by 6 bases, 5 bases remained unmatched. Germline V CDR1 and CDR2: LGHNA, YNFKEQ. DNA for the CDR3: TGTGCCAGCAGCCAAGATGGAGCGGGAGGGTTCAATGAGCAGTTCTTC. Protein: CASSQDGAGGFNEQFF.

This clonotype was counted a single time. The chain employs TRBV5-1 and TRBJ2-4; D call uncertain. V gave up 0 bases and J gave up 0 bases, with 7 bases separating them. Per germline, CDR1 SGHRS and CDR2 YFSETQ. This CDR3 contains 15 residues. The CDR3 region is CASSLEAVAKNIQYF. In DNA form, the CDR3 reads TGCGCCAGCAGCTTGGAGGCAGTAGCCAAAAACATTCAGTACTTC.